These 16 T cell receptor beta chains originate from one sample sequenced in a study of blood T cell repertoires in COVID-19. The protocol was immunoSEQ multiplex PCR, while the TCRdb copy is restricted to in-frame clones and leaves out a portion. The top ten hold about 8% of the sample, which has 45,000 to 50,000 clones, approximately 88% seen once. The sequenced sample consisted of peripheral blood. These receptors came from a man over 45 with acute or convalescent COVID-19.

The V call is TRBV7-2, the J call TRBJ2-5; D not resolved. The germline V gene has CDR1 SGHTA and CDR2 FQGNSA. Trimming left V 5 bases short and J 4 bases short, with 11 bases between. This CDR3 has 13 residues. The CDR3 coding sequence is TGTGCCAGCAGCGCAGGATTGATAGAGACCCAGTACTTC. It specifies CASSAGLIETQYF.

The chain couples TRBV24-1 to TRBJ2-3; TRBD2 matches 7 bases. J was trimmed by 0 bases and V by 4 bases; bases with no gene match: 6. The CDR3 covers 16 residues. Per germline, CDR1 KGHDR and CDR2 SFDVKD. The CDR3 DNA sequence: TGTGCCACCAGTGACCGAAGCGGGATTAGCACAGATACGCAGTATTTT. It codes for CATSDRSGISTDTQYF.

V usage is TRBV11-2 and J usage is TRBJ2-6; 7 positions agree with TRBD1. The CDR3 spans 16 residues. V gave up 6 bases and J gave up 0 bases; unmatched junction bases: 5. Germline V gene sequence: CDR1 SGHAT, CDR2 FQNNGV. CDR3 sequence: CASRRTGSSGANVLTF. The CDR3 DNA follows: TGTGCCAGCAGACGGACAGGAAGCTCTGGGGCCAACGTCCTGACTTTC. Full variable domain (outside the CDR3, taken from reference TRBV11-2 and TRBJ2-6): EAGVAQSPRYKIIEKRQSVAFWCNPISGHATLYWYQQILGQGPKLLIQFQNNGVVDDSQLPKDRFSAERLKGVDSTLKIQPAKLEDSAVYLCASRRTGSSGANVLTFGAGSRLTVL.

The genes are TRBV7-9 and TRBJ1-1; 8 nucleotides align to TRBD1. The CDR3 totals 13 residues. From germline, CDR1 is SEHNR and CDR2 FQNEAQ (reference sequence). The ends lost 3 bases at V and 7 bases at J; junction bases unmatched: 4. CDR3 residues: CASSLDGTGEAFF. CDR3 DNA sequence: TGTGCCAGCAGCTTGGACGGGACAGGTGAAGCTTTCTTT.

CDR3 sequence (DNA): TGTGCCAGCAGCCAAGGGGGGCTAGCGGGAGTCGGTGAGCAGTTCTTC. Protein product: CASSQGGLAGVGEQFF. The chain has TRBV3-1 (or the pseudogene TRBV3-2) and TRBJ2-1; 10 nucleotides match TRBD2. Germline CDR1 and CDR2: LGHDT and YNNKEL (reference sequence). V lost 1 base, J lost 9 bases, and 9 bases stayed unmatched. The CDR3 extends over 16 amino acids.

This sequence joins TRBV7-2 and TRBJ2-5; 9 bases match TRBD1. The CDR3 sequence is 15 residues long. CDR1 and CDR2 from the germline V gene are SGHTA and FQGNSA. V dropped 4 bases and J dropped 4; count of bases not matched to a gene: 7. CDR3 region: CASSWGQGVSETQYF. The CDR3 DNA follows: TGTGCCAGCAGCTGGGGACAGGGAGTATCAGAGACCCAGTACTTC.

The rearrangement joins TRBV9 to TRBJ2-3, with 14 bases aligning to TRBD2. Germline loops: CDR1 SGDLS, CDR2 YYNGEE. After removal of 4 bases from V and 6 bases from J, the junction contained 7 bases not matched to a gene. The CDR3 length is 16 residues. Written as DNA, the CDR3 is TGTGCCAGCAGCCCCTGGACTAGCGGGGGGAAGGATACGCAGTATTTT. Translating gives CASSPWTSGGKDTQYF.

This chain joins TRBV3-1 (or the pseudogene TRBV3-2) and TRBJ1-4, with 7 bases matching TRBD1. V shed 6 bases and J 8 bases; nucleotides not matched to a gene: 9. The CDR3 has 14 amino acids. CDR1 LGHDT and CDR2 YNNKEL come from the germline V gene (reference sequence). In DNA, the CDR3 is TGTGCCAGCAGGACGACAGGGCCGCCCGAAAAACTGTTTTTT. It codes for CASRTTGPPEKLFF.

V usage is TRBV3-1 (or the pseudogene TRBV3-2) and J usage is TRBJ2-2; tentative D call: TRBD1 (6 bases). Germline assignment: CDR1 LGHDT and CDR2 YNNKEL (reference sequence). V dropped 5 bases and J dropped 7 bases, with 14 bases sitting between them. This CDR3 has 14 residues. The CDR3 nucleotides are TGTGCCAGCAGCTCACGGACAGACCGCGGGGAGCTGTTTTTT. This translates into CASSSRTDRGELFF.

The CDR3 reads CASSSTGTYSDTQYF. The CDR3 DNA reads as TGTGCCAGCAGCTCGACCGGGACTTACTCAGATACGCAGTATTTT. The chain recombines TRBV5-6 with TRBJ2-3; D might be TRBD2 (6 bases). Germline V gives CDR1 SGHDT, CDR2 YYEEEE. Trimming cost V 3 bases and J 4 bases, with 15 bases left between them. The CDR3 loop spans 15 amino acids.

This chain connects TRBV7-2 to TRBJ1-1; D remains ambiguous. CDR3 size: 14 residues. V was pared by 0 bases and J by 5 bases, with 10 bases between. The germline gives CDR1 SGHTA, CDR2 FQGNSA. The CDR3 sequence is CASSLAGSGTEAFF. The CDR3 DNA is TGTGCCAGCAGCTTAGCTGGGTCGGGGACTGAAGCTTTCTTT.

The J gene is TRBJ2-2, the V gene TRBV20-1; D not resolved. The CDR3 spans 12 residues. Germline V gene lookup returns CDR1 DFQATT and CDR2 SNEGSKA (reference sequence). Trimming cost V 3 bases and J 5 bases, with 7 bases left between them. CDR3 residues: CSASRVTGELFF. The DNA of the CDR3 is TGCAGTGCTAGTCGGGTAACCGGGGAGCTGTTTTTT.

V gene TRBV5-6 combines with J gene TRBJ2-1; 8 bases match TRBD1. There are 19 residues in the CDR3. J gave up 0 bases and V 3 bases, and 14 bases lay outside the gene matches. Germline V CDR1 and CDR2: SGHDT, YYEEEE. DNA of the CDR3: TGTGCCAGCAGCTCTACGGGACAGGCCACATTTATCTCCTACAATGAGCAGTTCTTC. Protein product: CASSSTGQATFISYNEQFF.

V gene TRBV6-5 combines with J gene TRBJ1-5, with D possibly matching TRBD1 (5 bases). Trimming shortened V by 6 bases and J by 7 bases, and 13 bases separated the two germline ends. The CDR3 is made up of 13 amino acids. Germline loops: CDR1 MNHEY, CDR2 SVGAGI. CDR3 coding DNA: TGTGCCAGCAGCCAGGGTTTTGGACAGCCCCAGCATTTT. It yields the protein CASSQGFGQPQHF.

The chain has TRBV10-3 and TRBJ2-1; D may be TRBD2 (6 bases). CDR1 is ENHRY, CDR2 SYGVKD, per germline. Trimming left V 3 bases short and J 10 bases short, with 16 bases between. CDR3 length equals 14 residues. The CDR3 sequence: CAISDLAWSSEQFF. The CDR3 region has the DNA TGTGCCATCAGTGACCTAGCGTGGTCTTCGGAGCAGTTCTTC.

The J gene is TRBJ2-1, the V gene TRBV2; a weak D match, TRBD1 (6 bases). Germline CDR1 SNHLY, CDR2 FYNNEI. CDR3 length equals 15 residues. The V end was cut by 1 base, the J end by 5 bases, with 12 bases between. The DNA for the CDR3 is TGTGCCAGCAGTGAAGGTGGGACACCCAACAATGAGCAGTTCTTC. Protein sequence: CASSEGGTPNNEQFF.